A single sample is the source of the 9 T cell receptor beta chains below, sequenced in a study of shared clonotypes between healthy human individuals. The data were produced by immunoSEQ multiplex PCR, yet TCRdb's version contains in-frame clones alone and is incomplete. Of approximately 1.4 million clones listed, 95% to 99% are singletons. The sequencing input was naive CD4+ T cells sorted from blood. The subset here: CD45RA+ positively selected. Receptor source: a man between 25 and 39 years old in good health.

This clone was picked up one time. The chain combines TRBV5-1 with TRBJ2-7; D might be TRBD2 (5 bases). The CDR3 is 14 amino acids. Between the trimmed V and J ends, which lost 4 bases and 0 bases, there was a span of 11 bases. Germline assignment: CDR1 SGHRS and CDR2 YFSETQ. As DNA, the CDR3 is TGCGCCAGCAGCCGCCCCGGGAACTCCTACGAGCAGTACTTC. Its protein is CASSRPGNSYEQYF.

The chain employs TRBV14 and TRBJ2-7; no clear D gene. The CDR3 length is 13 residues. Trimming pared 1 base from V and 2 bases from J, leaving 6 bases between. Germline loops: CDR1 SGHDN, CDR2 FVKESK. The CDR3 DNA sequence: TGTGCCAGCAGCCAAGCAGTCCCCTACGAGCAGTACTTC. Its protein is CASSQAVPYEQYF.

The rearrangement links TRBV11-2 to TRBJ2-3, with a weak D call TRBD2 (5 bases). Per germline, CDR1 SGHAT and CDR2 FQNNGV. The CDR3 sequence is 14 residues long. V was shortened by 5 bases and J by 3 bases, with 12 bases between the two germline ends. The CDR3 spells CASSRSGLTDTQYF. The CDR3 DNA is TGTGCCAGCAGCCGAAGCGGTCTGACAGATACGCAGTATTTT.

The sample holds one count of this clone. V and J are TRBV18 and TRBJ2-1, with D uncertain. Germline CDR1 reads KGHSH; CDR2 reads LQKENI. Trimming took off 1 base at V and 2 bases at J, with 15 bases between the two ends. The CDR3 sequence is 17 residues long. In DNA form, the CDR3 reads TGTGCCAGCTCACCACTAATCCCGGGCCCCACCTACAATGAGCAGTTCTTC. It is translated as CASSPLIPGPTYNEQFF. Full variable domain (rest looked up from reference TRBV18 and TRBJ2-1): NAGVMQNPRHLVRRRGQEARLRCSPMKGHSHVYWYRQLPEEGLKFMVYLQKENIIDESGMPKERFSAEFPKEGPSILRIQQVVRGDSAAYFCASSPLIPGPTYNEQFFGPGTRLTVL.

The rearrangement joins TRBV27 to TRBJ1-1; a possible D gene is TRBD1 (5 bases). Germline V gene lookup returns CDR1 MNHEY and CDR2 SMNVEV (reference sequence). V was clipped by 6 bases and J by 6 bases, with 17 bases between them. The length of the CDR3 is 14 residues. CDR3: CASRRQPFIAEAFF. In nucleotides, the CDR3 is TGTGCCAGCAGGCGACAGCCATTTATTGCTGAAGCTTTCTTT.

The CDR3 loop reads CASSFGRVTGELFF. DNA for the CDR3: TGTGCCAGCAGCTTTGGGAGGGTCACCGGGGAGCTGTTTTTT. The V and J genes are TRBV5-6 and TRBJ2-2; 7 bases agree with TRBD2. Unmatched junction bases numbered 2, after V lost 2 bases and J lost 4 bases. This CDR3 region has 14 residues. Germline CDR1 reads SGHDT; CDR2 reads YYEEEE.

V usage is TRBV6-5 and J usage is TRBJ2-7; maybe TRBD2 (6 bases). The CDR3 runs 14 residues. The germline V gene has CDR1 MNHEY and CDR2 SVGAGI. With 4 bases removed from V and 2 bases from J, the gap between germline ends came to 12 bases. As DNA, the CDR3 is TGTGCCAGCAGTTCTAGCGCTGAAGCCTACGAGCAGTACTTC. Translating it yields CASSSSAEAYEQYF.

The V and J genes are TRBV10-3 and TRBJ2-1; D is possibly TRBD1 (6 bases). V lost 6 bases, J lost 5 bases, and 20 bases lay in between. CDR1 ENHRY and CDR2 SYGVKD come from the germline V gene. This CDR3 region has 16 residues. The CDR3 DNA reads as TGTGCCATCAGCACCCCGTCGGGACAAAGGGACAATGAGCAGTTCTTC. It yields the protein CAISTPSGQRDNEQFF.

This clone showed up just once. The gene calls are TRBV6-1 and TRBJ1-2, with a tentative D call TRBD1 (6 bases). V lost 2 bases, J lost 2 bases, and 12 bases lay in between. The V gene's germline CDR1 is MNHNS and CDR2 SASEGT. This CDR3 has 15 amino acids. CDR3 sequence: CASSEMGGRNYGYTF. The CDR3 coding sequence is TGTGCCAGCAGTGAAATGGGGGGGCGAAACTATGGCTACACCTTC.